A single sample is the source of the 17 T cell receptor beta chains below, sequenced in a study of response to subunit inactivated influenza vaccine. TCRdb itself ran the RT-PCR reads through MiXCR, one entry per CDR3 protein. Among about 570,000 distinct CDR3 sequences, approximately 10% were seen once, and the ten largest hold about 10%. The specimen comprised PBMCs from blood, sampled on the day of vaccination. These receptors came from a man in his fifties who received an inactivated influenza vaccine.

The genes are TRBV6-1 and TRBJ2-2; a weak D match, TRBD1 (6 bases). This CDR3 is 13 amino acids long. CDR1 and CDR2 (germline): MNHNS, SASEGT. Trimming pared 7 bases from V and 5 bases from J, leaving 11 bases between. In nucleotides, the CDR3 is TGTGCCAGCAAGGGGGAGCTGACCGGGGAGCTGTTTTTT. As protein: CASKGELTGELFF.

This clonotype was seen at least ten times. CDR3 in DNA: TGTGCCAGCAGCAACCGGGACAGGGGGTACGAGCAGTACTTC. Translated: CASSNRDRGYEQYF. V gene TRBV11-2 combines with J gene TRBJ2-7; 11 bases match TRBD1. J lost 4 bases, V lost 5 bases, and 4 bases had no gene match. The CDR3 has 14 amino acids. The germline gives CDR1 SGHAT, CDR2 FQNNGV.

This clonotype was observed a few times. The chain links TRBV5-4 to TRBJ2-7; D gene uncertain. This CDR3 is 12 amino acids long. Germline V gene data show CDR1 as SGHNT and CDR2 as YYREEE (reference sequence). V lost 0 bases, J lost 3 bases, and 4 bases lay in between. DNA of the CDR3: TGTGCCAGCAGCTTGGAACGCTACGAGCAGTACTTC. Translating it yields CASSLERYEQYF.

The rearrangement joins TRBV12-3 or TRBV12-4 to TRBJ2-5; D gene unclear. CDR3 length equals 14 residues. V lost 2 bases to trimming and J lost 1 base, with 8 bases between them. The CDR3 protein is CASSLNSLQETQYF. CDR3 DNA sequence: TGTGCCAGCAGTTTAAATAGTCTCCAAGAGACCCAGTACTTC.

The chain links TRBV11-1 to TRBJ2-6, with 9 bases lining up with TRBD2. The V segment lost 2 bases and the J segment 4 bases; nucleotides outside the gene matches: 12. The germline CDR1 and CDR2 sequences are SGHAT and FQDESV (reference sequence). The CDR3 runs 19 residues. The chain's CDR3 is CASSLWLLAGPSGANVLTF. The CDR3, as DNA: TGTGCCAGCAGCTTATGGTTGCTAGCGGGACCTTCGGGGGCCAACGTCCTGACTTTC.

The rearrangement joins TRBV28 to TRBJ1-5; D possibly corresponds to TRBD1 (5 bases). V lost 6 bases, J lost 0 bases, and 9 bases lay in between. The germline V gene encodes CDR1 MDHEN and CDR2 SYDVKM. The CDR3 sequence is 14 residues long. CDR3 loop: CASRDTYSNQPQHF. CDR3 in DNA: TGTGCCAGCAGGGACACCTATAGCAATCAGCCCCAGCATTTT.

In this sample, this clonotype turned up many times. J is TRBJ2-5 and V is TRBV20-1; D is unresolved. V was cut by 0 bases and J by 5 bases, with 10 bases left in between. This CDR3 region has 13 residues. The germline V gene encodes CDR1 DFQATT and CDR2 SNEGSKA (reference sequence). CDR3 bases: TGCAGTGCTAGAGATAGTCAGTACGAGACCCAGTACTTC. As protein: CSARDSQYETQYF.

The J gene is TRBJ2-1, the V gene TRBV4-2; D not certain. This CDR3 spans 16 amino acids. Germline V gene sequence: CDR1 LGHNA, CDR2 YNFKEQ. With 1 base removed from V and 7 bases from J, the gap between germline ends came to 17 bases. CDR3 in amino acids: CASSQASSVSQNEQFF. The CDR3 DNA reads TGTGCCAGCAGCCAAGCGTCCAGCGTATCCCAAAATGAGCAGTTCTTC.

At least ten counts were recorded for this clonotype. This chain connects TRBV27 to TRBJ2-1; 9 bases agree with TRBD1. Germline lookup yields CDR1 MNHEY and CDR2 SMNVEV (reference sequence). The CDR3 is 15 residues long. Trimming at V came to 3 bases and at J to 2 bases, leaving 2 bases not matched to a gene. CDR3 in amino acids: CASSFGTGTYNEQFF. CDR3 in DNA: TGTGCCAGCAGTTTCGGGACAGGGACCTACAATGAGCAGTTCTTC.

Here the CDR3 DNA reads TGTGCCAGCAGCTTGCAGCAGCAGCCGATCCATCAGCCCCAGCATTTT. It is translated as CASSLQQQPIHQPQHF. This chain uses TRBV5-6 with TRBJ1-5; no clear D gene. The CDR3 spans 16 residues. The germline V and J ends were trimmed by 1 base and 5 bases, with 16 bases remaining between them. Germline V lookup: CDR1 SGHDT, CDR2 YYEEEE.

This clonotype was observed many times. The chain couples TRBV29-1 to TRBJ2-7, with D perhaps TRBD1 (7 bases). CDR3 size: 14 residues. Germline CDR1 SQVTM, CDR2 ANQGSEA. With 2 bases removed from V and 6 bases from J, the gap between germline ends came to 17 bases. The DNA of the CDR3 is TGCAGCGTTGAAAACGATTGGCAGGGGGGCGAGCAGTACTTC. It translates to CSVENDWQGGEQYF.

This clonotype was recorded many times. The gene calls are TRBV10-3 and TRBJ2-7; 12 bases map to TRBD2. CDR1 ENHRY and CDR2 SYGVKD come from the germline V gene. The CDR3 is 17 residues long. Trimming cost V 6 bases and J 4 bases; bases outside gene matches: 13. The CDR3 nucleotides are TGTGCCATCAGCGAACCTAGCGGGAGGGCCCCCTCATACGAGCAGTACTTC. This gives the protein CAISEPSGRAPSYEQYF.

This clonotype was seen only a few times. V is TRBV20-1 and J is TRBJ2-3, with 12 positions matching TRBD2. CDR1 and CDR2 (germline): DFQATT, SNEGSKA (reference sequence). V was clipped by 1 base and J by 7 bases; unmatched bases: 3. The CDR3 totals 14 residues. The CDR3 sequence is CSARGTSGINTQYF. DNA of the CDR3: TGCAGTGCTAGAGGGACTAGCGGGATCAATACGCAGTATTTT.

This clonotype came up many times. The chain couples TRBV4-1 to TRBJ1-4, with TRBD1 as a possible D gene (5 bases). Germline CDR1 and CDR2: MGHRA and YSYEKL. The CDR3 spans 15 residues. V lost 1 base and J lost 5, with 11 bases in between. The CDR3, as DNA: TGCGCCAGCAGCCAAGCGACAGCTCCCAATGAAAAACTGTTTTTT. The encoded protein is CASSQATAPNEKLFF.

In its sample, this clonotype was seen many times. The chain has TRBV7-9 and TRBJ1-2, with a tentative D call TRBD1 (6 bases). Germline loops: CDR1 SEHNR, CDR2 FQNEAQ (reference sequence). Trimming pared 5 bases from V and 3 bases from J, leaving 16 bases between. The CDR3 consists of 15 residues. CDR3 nucleotide sequence: TGTGCCAGCAGCGGGGGGGGCAGGGCAGACTATGGCTACACCTTC. Residues: CASSGGGRADYGYTF.

The chain uses TRBV18 and TRBJ2-3, with 9 bases matching TRBD2. With 3 bases clipped from V and 4 bases from J, the junction kept 11 bases outside the gene matches. Germline CDR1 reads KGHSH; CDR2 reads LQKENI. The CDR3 spans 17 residues. The CDR3 spells CASSPSFISGGSDTQYF. Written as DNA, the CDR3 is TGTGCCAGCTCACCGTCGTTCATTAGCGGGGGATCAGATACGCAGTATTTT.

This clonotype was counted at least ten times. The rearrangement uses TRBV15 and TRBJ2-7; no reliable D call. The CDR3 length is 13 residues. Germline CDR1 reads LNHNV; CDR2 reads YYDKDF (reference sequence). V was shortened by 0 bases and J by 2 bases, with 5 bases between the two germline ends. The CDR3 DNA is TGTGCCACCAGCAGAGATCCGGCCTACGAGCAGTACTTC. This encodes CATSRDPAYEQYF.